The rows below give T cell receptor beta chains drawn from one sample of a study of T cell responses to AZD1222 COVID-19 vaccine. Sequenced by immunoSEQ multiplex PCR; TCRdb stores in-frame clones only, minus some. The sample includes about 35,000 clones, 65% to 90% seen only once; the top ten take roughly 9.6%. This material consisted of peripheral blood, taken 28 days after the second AZD1222 dose. The origin of the receptors is an adult who received the AZD1222 COVID-19 vaccine. CDR3s include the opening cysteine and the closing phenylalanine or tryptophan. Each record gives: J gene, clone size, V gene, D gene, CDR3 DNA, CDR3 protein. D genes are given only for firm matches. Clone size is shown for a subset of rows, as once, few, many or a class of expanded clone.

TRBJ1-1,.,TRBV5-4,.,TGTGCCAGCACTTGGGGAAGTGGGGTGAACACTGAAGCTTTCTTT,CASTWGSGVNTEAFF
TRBJ2-6,.,TRBV7-3,TRBD1,TGTGCCAGCAGATCTGGACAGGTGCCCTCTGGGGCCAACGTCCTGACTTTC,CASRSGQVPSGANVLTF
TRBJ1-1,.,TRBV25-1,TRBD1,TGTGCCAGCAGTGAACGCGCCGACAGGGCCACTGAAGCTTTCTTT,CASSERADRATEAFF
TRBJ2-1,.,TRBV7-3,TRBD2,TGTGCCAGCAGCTTAACCCGCGGGAGTGGCGATGAGCAGTTCTTC,CASSLTRGSGDEQFF
TRBJ2-3,.,TRBV7-3,.,TGTGCCAGCAGCCGGGGGTTCGGGGATACGCAGTATTTT,CASSRGFGDTQYF
TRBJ2-4,.,TRBV5-1,.,TGCGCCAGCAGCTTGGCCGAGACTGGTGGATACATTCAGTACTTC,CASSLAETGGYIQYF
TRBJ1-5,.,TRBV19,.,TGTGCCAGTAGTGGAAGCAATCAGCCCCAGCATTTT,CASSGSNQPQHF
TRBJ1-4,.,TRBV3-1/TRBV3-2,TRBD1,TGTGCCAGCAGCCAGGGGCTAGGACAGGGGGGGATCGAAAAACTGTTTTTT,CASSQGLGQGGIEKLFF
TRBJ2-7,.,TRBV6-1,.,TGTGCCAGCAGTGAGGACACCCGGCCTCAGTACTTC,CASSEDTRPQYF
TRBJ2-7,.,TRBV7-2,.,TGTGCCAGCAGCCCAGGCCCAGCGGGACAAGTCTACGAGCAGTACTTC,CASSPGPAGQVYEQYF
TRBJ2-2,.,TRBV6-5,TRBD1,TGTGCCAGCAGATCACAGGGGGGCACCGGGGAGCTGTTTTTT,CASRSQGGTGELFF
TRBJ1-4,.,TRBV3-1/TRBV3-2,.,TGTGCCAGCAGCCGGACTGAAAAACTGTTTTTT,CASSRTEKLFF
TRBJ1-1,.,TRBV29-1,.,TGCAGCGTTGGGAAATACACTGAAGCTTTCTTT,CSVGKYTEAFF
TRBJ2-5,.,TRBV2,.,TGTGCCAGCAAGAGGTTACATACCCAAGAGACCCAGTACTTC,CASKRLHTQETQYF
TRBJ2-2,.,TRBV2,TRBD1,TGTGCCAGCAGTGAAAAAAGGCAGGGGGTCGGGGAGCTGTTTTTT,CASSEKRQGVGELFF
TRBJ2-3,.,TRBV3-1/TRBV3-2,.,TGTGCCAGCAGACCAGACGGCAGCACAGATACGCAGTATTTT,CASRPDGSTDTQYF
TRBJ1-4,.,TRBV27,.,TGTGCCAGCAGTCCCGCAGGCAGCAATGGGAATGAAAAACTGTTTTTT,CASSPAGSNGNEKLFF
TRBJ1-3,.,TRBV3-1/TRBV3-2,.,TGTGCCAGCAGCCCGACAGCATCTGGAAACACCATATATTTT,CASSPTASGNTIYF
TRBJ1-5,.,TRBV19,TRBD1,TGTGCCAGTAGTAACACAGGGGGCGGTCAGCCCCAGCATTTT,CASSNTGGGQPQHF
TRBJ2-2,.,TRBV6-1,.,TGTGCCAGCAGTGAAGACCAGCGGCGCACCGGGGAGCTGTTTTTT,CASSEDQRRTGELFF
TRBJ2-1,.,TRBV30,TRBD2,TGTGCCTGGACTCTCCCTACTAGCGGGGGAAATAATGAGCAGTTCTTC,CAWTLPTSGGNNEQFF
TRBJ1-3,.,TRBV3-1/TRBV3-2,.,TGTGCCAGCAGCCTAAGGGTGGGGGTCTCTGGAAACACCATATATTTT,CASSLRVGVSGNTIYF
TRBJ1-4,.,TRBV5-5,.,TGTGCCAGCAGCTTGGCCTTTAATGAAAAACTGTTTTTT,CASSLAFNEKLFF
TRBJ1-1,.,TRBV5-1,.,TGCGCCAGCAGCATACAGGGCACTGAAGCTTTCTTT,CASSIQGTEAFF
TRBJ1-2,.,TRBV5-8,.,TGTGCCAGCAGCTCACTAGATACTACAGGGGGCTACACCTTC,CASSSLDTTGGYTF
TRBJ2-3,few,TRBV9,.,TGTGCCAGCAGCGTTTTGGGGACAGATACGCAGTATTTT,CASSVLGTDTQYF
TRBJ2-7,few,TRBV7-7,.,TGTGCCAGCAGCTTCCAGACAGGCGACGAGCAGTACTTC,CASSFQTGDEQYF
TRBJ1-6,.,TRBV5-1,TRBD1,TGCGCCAGCAGCTTTGGGACAGGCCGGGGATCACCCCTCCACTTT,CASSFGTGRGSPLHF
TRBJ1-6,.,TRBV30,.,TGTGCCTGGAGTGTAAACGGTAATTCACCCCTCCACTTT,CAWSVNGNSPLHF
TRBJ1-4,once,TRBV7-9,.,TGTGCCAGCAGCCCAGAGGGCGGGGGAGCTGAAAAACTGTTTTTT,CASSPEGGGAEKLFF
TRBJ1-5,.,TRBV12-3/TRBV12-4,.,TGTGCCAGCAGTGACGGGGTCCTGATTCATTTT,CASSDGVLIHF
TRBJ1-2,.,TRBV5-4,TRBD1,TGTGCCAGCAGCTTGTCGGACAGCAGGGGGTATGGCTACACCTTC,CASSLSDSRGYGYTF
TRBJ2-3,.,TRBV7-2,.,TGTGCCAGCAGCAGCGGCCCTTCCACAGATACGCAGTATTTT,CASSSGPSTDTQYF
TRBJ2-7,.,TRBV5-4,TRBD2,TGTGCCAGCAGCTTCTTTAGCGGGGGCGGGTCCTACGAGCAGTACTTC,CASSFFSGGGSYEQYF
TRBJ2-2,.,TRBV5-4,TRBD2,TGTGCCAGCTATGACTGGCGCGGGAGGGCTAATATGGGGGAGCTGTTTTTT,CASYDWRGRANMGELFF
TRBJ1-1,.,TRBV11-2,.,TGTGCCAGCAGAAAAGACTCTATCAACACTGAAGCTTTCTTT,CASRKDSINTEAFF
TRBJ2-7,.,TRBV5-1,.,TGCGCCAGCAGCGGAACAACGGCATCCTACGAGCAGTACTTC,CASSGTTASYEQYF
TRBJ2-5,.,TRBV18,.,TGTGCCAGCTCACCATCCGGGGAGACCCAGTACTTC,CASSPSGETQYF
TRBJ2-7,.,TRBV19,TRBD1,TGTGCCAGTAGTATGGGGACAGACTACGAGCAGTACTTC,CASSMGTDYEQYF
TRBJ2-2,few,TRBV7-3,.,TGTGCCAGCAGCGGCTCAAACACCGGGGAGCTGTTTTTT,CASSGSNTGELFF
TRBJ1-2,.,TRBV7-6,.,TGTGCCAGCAGTCCTAGGAGGGAGGGATATAGCGTATTCTATGGCTACACCTTC,CASSPRREGYSVFYGYTF
TRBJ2-7,few,TRBV6-5,TRBD1,TGTGCCAGCAGTTACCGAGGGGGCGCGAAGGACGAGCAGTACTTC,CASSYRGGAKDEQYF